A selection of T cell receptor beta chains follows, all from one sample in a study of blood T cells in healthy people across ages. TCRdb re-derived calls from the 5' RACE reads in MiXCR, one entry per CDR3 protein. The data hold 1,100,000 or so distinct CDR3 sequences, with under 45% observed a single time. The sample taken for sequencing was blood. Receptors originate from a woman aged 60-70 years in good health. CDR3s include the opening cysteine and the closing phenylalanine or tryptophan. The D gene is left open where the match is weak. A row's size may be missing; if present it is once, few, many or a size class.

cdr3_length	clone_size	j_call	v_call	d_call	cdr3_nt	cdr3_aa
15	NA	TRBJ2-3	TRBV3-1	TRBD2	TGTGCCAGCAGCCCTAGCGGGAGACATACAGATACGCAGTATTTT	CASSPSGRHTDTQYF
14	NA	TRBJ2-2	TRBV6-1	NA	TGTGCCAGCAGCGAGGTTCTTGGCACCGGGGAGCTGTTTTTT	CASSEVLGTGELFF
13	few	TRBJ1-4	TRBV20-1	NA	TGCAGTGCTAGTTTACGGTTAAATGAAAAACTGTTTTTT	CSASLRLNEKLFF
13	NA	TRBJ2-3	TRBV14	NA	TGTGCCAGCAGCCACCAGTTTCCAGATACGCAGTATTTT	CASSHQFPDTQYF
15	few	TRBJ2-1	TRBV20-1	NA	TGCAGTGCCAGGACCATGGGGAAGGTGGGGGGAGAGCAGTTCTTC	CSARTMGKVGGEQFF
18	NA	TRBJ1-6	TRBV15	TRBD1	TGTGCCACCAGCACCCAAGGACAGGGCGTTTTTGGAATTTCACCCCTCCACTTT	CATSTQGQGVFGISPLHF
14	once	TRBJ2-1	TRBV6-6	NA	TGTGCCAGCAGTTACTCCGGGAGCGCTAATGAGCAGTTCTTC	CASSYSGSANEQFF
15	few	TRBJ2-5	TRBV20-1	TRBD2	TGCAGTGCGAGCCTAGCGGGGACCCCGAGGGAGACCCAGTACTTC	CSASLAGTPRETQYF
16	NA	TRBJ2-5	TRBV7-9	NA	TGTGCCAGCAGCACTAACGAAAAAGAGCCCAGAGAGACCCAGTACTTC	CASSTNEKEPRETQYF
9	NA	TRBJ1-2	TRBV11-2	NA	TGTGCCAGCAGTCTACGCTACACCTTC	CASSLRYTF
15	NA	TRBJ1-6	TRBV7-9	NA	TGTGCCAGCAGCCCTTTAGGGGTAAATAATTCACCCCTCCACTTT	CASSPLGVNNSPLHF
16	NA	TRBJ1-6	TRBV5-1	TRBD1	TGCGCCAGCAGCAGGGACAGGGCCTTCCACGGTTCACCCCTCCACTTT	CASSRDRAFHGSPLHF
15	NA	TRBJ2-3	TRBV29-1	NA	TGCAGCGTTGAAGTCGGGGGACCACTCACAGATACGCAGTATTTT	CSVEVGGPLTDTQYF
13	NA	TRBJ2-4	TRBV7-9	NA	TGTGCCAGCAGCCCACCGGGAGCTATGGAGCAGTACTTC	CASSPPGAMEQYF
15	few	TRBJ1-5	TRBV28	NA	TGTGCCAGCAGTTTAAGCGGGGGCTACAATCAGCCCCAGCATTTT	CASSLSGGYNQPQHF
17	NA	TRBJ1-5	TRBV6-6	NA	TGTGCCAGCAGTTACCACGCGGCCATTGGGGATCGGCAGCCCCAGCATTTT	CASSYHAAIGDRQPQHF
15	few	TRBJ1-2	TRBV12-3/TRBV12-4	NA	TGTGCCAGCAGTTCCCTTAGTGGAGCTAACTATGGCTACACCTTC	CASSSLSGANYGYTF
15	NA	TRBJ2-7	TRBV5-1	TRBD1	TGCGCCAGCAGCTGGACAGGCGTAGGCTCCTACGAGCAGTACTTC	CASSWTGVGSYEQYF
17	NA	TRBJ2-1	TRBV7-8	TRBD2	TGTGCCAGCAGCCCGGGACTAGCGGGGCCCCTAAGGAATGAGCAGTTCTTC	CASSPGLAGPLRNEQFF
16	NA	TRBJ2-3	TRBV7-2	NA	TGTGCCAGCAGCCCTAAAACAGGGACCCTCACAGATACGCAGTATTTT	CASSPKTGTLTDTQYF